This T cell receptor (beta chain) emerged from a study of T cells after yellow fever vaccination (dated by TCRdb to the late 2010s). About the study as a whole: Libraries from fractions with low cell numbers were prepared with the SMART-Seq v4 Ultra Low Input RNA kit. The cohort comprised two healthy male donors, one aged 18 to 30 and one aged 30 to 39 years. To follow T-cell clones before and after primary and booster YFV17D yellow fever vaccination, bulk TCR alpha and beta repertoires were sequenced over time. Blood was drawn at multiple timepoints before and after primary and secondary immunization, with bulk PBMC replicates and cell subsets isolated.

The paper as a whole reports these results and caveats: FACS-sorted repertoires could contain abundant contaminating clonotypes from the bulk population, so computational filtering was required. A small fraction of clonotypes showed up in both the CD4 and CD8 compartments, probably as a result of convergent recombination. Because only a couple of donors were included in the study, the extent to which the findings can be generalized is limited. Compared with the primary T-cell response, the secondary T-cell response was weaker but faster, peaking on day 5 rather than day 15. Most clones expanded after primary vaccination (about 96% of CD4 and approximately 86% of CD8) were re-detected after the booster, suggesting that broad memory maintenance occurred.

This clonotype was seen only a few times. Its antigen remains undetermined. No qualities accompany the bases; no much larger clone lies one base away. Read against the paper, the sample's treatment or condition label means: live attenuated yellow fever vaccine strain. At every blood-draw timepoint, two biological replicates of bulk PBMCs were collected. A standard Ficoll-Paque protocol was used to isolate PBMCs from peripheral blood. TriZol was used to extract RNA from bulk PBMCs, CD4 and CD8 fractions, and dextramer-positive and dextramer-negative fractions. The germline V gene (reference sequence) gives CDR1 as SGHKS and CDR2 as YYEKEE. The CDR3 spans 14 residues, from the cysteine through the phenylalanine. Just the 42-base CDR3 DNA is kept, in frame starting at base 1. Trimming removed 0 bases from V and 6 bases from J, leaving 7 bases between the germline ends. Sequenced on an Illumina NovaSeq 6000. TCR cDNA was synthesized by 5'RACE template switching, which introduced a universal primer site and unique molecular identifiers. Priming for cDNA synthesis came from both the TCR alpha and TCR beta constant segments. Libraries were amplified in two PCR steps, with sample barcodes and sequencing adapters added in the second step. Libraries were sequenced on Illumina HiSeq 2500 (2x100 bp) or NovaSeq (2x150 bp). Per the source publication's procedure: Reads were demultiplexed and collapsed into UMI consensus sequences with MIGEC, and V(D)J alignment was performed with MiXCR. Using edgeR on replicate PBMC samples, clonotypes were called vaccine-responding if FDR was below 0.01 and the log2 fold change was above 5 up to day 15. Bulk clonotypes were assigned CD4 or CD8 identity according to which sequenced CD4 or CD8 repertoire held them at higher abundance. The raw public reads went through TCRdb reprocessing: fastp at Q25, MiXCR clone calling, in-frame beta chains kept. CDR3 protein sequences are deduplicated, and each keeps its most common genes and DNA. TCRdb, not the authors, supplied the V and J calls. Across this sample there are fewer than 350,000 distinct CDR3 sequences, with approximately 3.9% seen only once. The ten largest clones take up 23% of the sample.

The sequences come from PBMCs, collected on the day of the yellow fever booster vaccination. The clonotype originates from a man aged 18 to 29 who received the YFV17D yellow fever vaccine. The sequence links TRBV5-5 to TRBJ1-6; no D gene can be assigned with confidence. The CDR3 has the sequence CASSLDLGNSPLHF. The sequence in DNA is TGTGCCAGCAGCTTGGATTTGGGTAATTCACCCCTCCACTTT.